This T cell receptor (beta chain) was retrieved from a study of identical twins. MiXCR was run by TCRdb on the 5' RACE reads, yielding one entry per CDR3 protein. Among some 760,000 distinct CDR3 sequences listed, over 15% were seen once. This clonotype was counted ten times or more. This CDR3 is built from 13 residues. Trimming shortened V by 7 bases and J by 7 bases, and 13 bases separated the two germline ends. This sample also belongs to another study, concerning T cells expressing NK-cell markers. This second report adds: The authors applied an anti-gamma-delta TCR antibody in several experiments, and it restricted sorting to alpha-beta TCR T cells. These same clonotypes (in a handful of donors) also led the CD3+CD56-NKG2C+ fraction.

The chain employs TRBV12-3 or TRBV12-4 and TRBJ2-2; D might be TRBD1 (6 bases). Sequencing used PBMCs. This sequence originates from a woman between 18 and 29 years old in good health. CDR3 bases: TGTGCCAGCAACAGACAGGCCGGCGGGGAGCTGTTTTTT. Its translation is CASNRQAGGELFF.